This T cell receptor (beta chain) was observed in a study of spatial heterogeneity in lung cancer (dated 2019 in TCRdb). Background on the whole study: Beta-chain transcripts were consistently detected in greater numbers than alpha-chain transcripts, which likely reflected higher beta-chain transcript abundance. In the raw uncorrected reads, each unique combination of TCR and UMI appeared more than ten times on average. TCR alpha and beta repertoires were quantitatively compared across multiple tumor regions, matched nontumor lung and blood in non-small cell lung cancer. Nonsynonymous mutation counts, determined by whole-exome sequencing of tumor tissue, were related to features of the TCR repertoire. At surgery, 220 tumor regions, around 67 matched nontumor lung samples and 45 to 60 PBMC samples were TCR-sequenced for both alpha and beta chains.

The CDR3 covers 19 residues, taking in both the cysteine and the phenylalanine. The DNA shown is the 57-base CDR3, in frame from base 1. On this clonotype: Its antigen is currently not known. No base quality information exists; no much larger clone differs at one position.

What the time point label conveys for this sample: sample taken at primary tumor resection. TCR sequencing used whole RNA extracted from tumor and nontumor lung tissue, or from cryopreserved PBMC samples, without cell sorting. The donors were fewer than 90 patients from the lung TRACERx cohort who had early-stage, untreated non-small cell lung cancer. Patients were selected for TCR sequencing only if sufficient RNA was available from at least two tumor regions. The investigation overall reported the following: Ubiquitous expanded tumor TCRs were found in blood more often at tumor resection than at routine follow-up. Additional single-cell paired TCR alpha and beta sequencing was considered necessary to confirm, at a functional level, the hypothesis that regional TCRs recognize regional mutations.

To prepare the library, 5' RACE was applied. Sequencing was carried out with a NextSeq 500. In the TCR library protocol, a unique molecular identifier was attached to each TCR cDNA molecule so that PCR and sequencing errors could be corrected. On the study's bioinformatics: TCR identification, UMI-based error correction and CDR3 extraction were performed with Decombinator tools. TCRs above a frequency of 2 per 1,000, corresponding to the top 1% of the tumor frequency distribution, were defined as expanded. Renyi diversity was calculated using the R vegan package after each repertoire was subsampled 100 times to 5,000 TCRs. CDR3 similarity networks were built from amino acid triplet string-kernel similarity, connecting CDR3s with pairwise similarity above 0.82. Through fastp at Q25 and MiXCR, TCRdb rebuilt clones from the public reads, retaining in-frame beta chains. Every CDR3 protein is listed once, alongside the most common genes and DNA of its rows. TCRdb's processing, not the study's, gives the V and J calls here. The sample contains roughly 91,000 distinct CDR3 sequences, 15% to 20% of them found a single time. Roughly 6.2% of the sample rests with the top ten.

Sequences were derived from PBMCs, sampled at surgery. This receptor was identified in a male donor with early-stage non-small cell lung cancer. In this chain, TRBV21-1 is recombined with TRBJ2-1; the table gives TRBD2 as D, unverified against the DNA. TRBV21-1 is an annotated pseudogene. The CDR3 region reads CASSKGVLAGGCSYNEQFF. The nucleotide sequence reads TGTGCCAGCAGCAAAGGAGTACTAGCGGGGGGCTGCAGTTACAATGAGCAGTTCTTC.